A selection of T cell receptor beta chains follows, all from one sample in a study of cytomegalovirus exposure and HLA in healthy donors. Produced via immunoSEQ multiplex PCR; TCRdb's table is partial and in-frame only. Found here are fewer than 90,000 clones, approximately 72% of them singletons; the top ten hold around a tenth. Sequencing was done on a sample of PBMCs. The receptors were sampled from a man in his thirties or forties in good health and CMV-seropositive. Each CDR3 is given with its conserved first and last residue.

v_gene: TRBV10-3; CDR3aa: CAIRTPGVTYEQYF
v_gene: TRBV11-2; CDR3aa: CASSLSLGLGGSPLHF
v_gene: TRBV27; CDR3aa: CASSYNGRRGYEQYF
v_gene: TRBV5-1; CDR3aa: CASSLRGEKLFF
v_gene: TRBV30; CDR3aa: CAWSVGTANTDTQYF
v_gene: TRBV5-5; CDR3aa: CASSLDPGGGTEAFF
v_gene: TRBV4-1; CDR3aa: CASSQAEVWHEKLFF
v_gene: TRBV2; CDR3aa: CASSTGAPIQETQYF
v_gene: TRBV7-9; CDR3aa: CASIPRDSNYGYTF
v_gene: TRBV7-2; CDR3aa: CASSFKGQGVYTEAFF
v_gene: TRBV19; CDR3aa: CASSKRQGGNGYTF
v_gene: TRBV7-9; CDR3aa: CASSLGLADTQYF
v_gene: TRBV7-9; CDR3aa: CASSRGGDYGYTF
v_gene: TRBV18; CDR3aa: CASSLLGPGISYEQYF
v_gene: TRBV6-1; CDR3aa: CASSPLPGYTF
v_gene: TRBV15; CDR3aa: CATSRDPGQYTGELFF
v_gene: TRBV6-1; CDR3aa: CASTPERVTQETQYF
v_gene: TRBV12-5; CDR3aa: CASGFVELGLAGGNDEQFF
v_gene: TRBV19; CDR3aa: CASRHFASSYNEQFF
v_gene: TRBV30; CDR3aa: CAWSPPTVGQLYEQYF
v_gene: TRBV6-1; CDR3aa: CASEGQRSSYEQYF
v_gene: TRBV29-1; CDR3aa: CSVGTTGANVLTF
v_gene: TRBV27; CDR3aa: CASSPRSGETQYF
v_gene: TRBV15; CDR3aa: CATSPRTALNTGELFF
v_gene: TRBV7-9; CDR3aa: CASSKSYPGQGNYGYTF
v_gene: TRBV6-6; CDR3aa: CASSYPEGGSGEQFF
v_gene: TRBV19; CDR3aa: CASSMGGGTEAFF
v_gene: TRBV27; CDR3aa: CASSFRGGYEKLFF
v_gene: TRBV18; CDR3aa: CATPRGDRRVGGTGELFF
v_gene: TRBV7-2; CDR3aa: CASSYQGATYEQYF
v_gene: TRBV11-2; CDR3aa: CASSLLGQRFSPLHF
v_gene: TRBV6-1; CDR3aa: CASIFQGANYEQYF
v_gene: TRBV29-1; CDR3aa: CSVYGTGGGEQYF
v_gene: TRBV11-2; CDR3aa: CASSLTSGQRFNYGYTF
v_gene: TRBV5-1; CDR3aa: CASSLQGTDTQYF
v_gene: TRBV2; CDR3aa: CASSEGLAGFLVSGTDTQYF
v_gene: TRBV7-3; CDR3aa: CASSPFGGQIYGYTF
v_gene: TRBV4-1; CDR3aa: CASSQEGTGGGQPQHF
v_gene: TRBV29-1; CDR3aa: CSVLGAGTGDSIYF
v_gene: TRBV4-1; CDR3aa: CASSQDVVVANTIYF
v_gene: TRBV7-2; CDR3aa: CASSLALGTPEQYF
v_gene: TRBV11-2; CDR3aa: CASSLRTGNSPLHF
v_gene: TRBV27; CDR3aa: CASSWTGTGSYEQYF
v_gene: TRBV27; CDR3aa: CASRTGQSYGYTF
v_gene: TRBV27; CDR3aa: CASSLAGLSNQPQHF
v_gene: TRBV6-1; CDR3aa: CASSQTSGANVLTF
v_gene: TRBV4-3; CDR3aa: CASSQARTGPYQPQHF
v_gene: TRBV19; CDR3aa: CASLGLSTGGWSQHF
v_gene: TRBV5-4; CDR3aa: CASSLPGQGSGNTIYF
v_gene: TRBV7-7; CDR3aa: CASSSGGARETQYF
v_gene: TRBV5-6; CDR3aa: CASSLIRGDEQFF
v_gene: TRBV7-9; CDR3aa: CSSSLETGMRAEAFF
v_gene: TRBV2; CDR3aa: CASSEGTGSNEQFF
v_gene: TRBV5-4; CDR3aa: CASSSKGHPEQFF
v_gene: TRBV27; CDR3aa: CASRLAGGPYTGELFF
v_gene: TRBV28; CDR3aa: CASSLSTDTEAFF
v_gene: TRBV5-1; CDR3aa: CASSDGTGVYGYTF
v_gene: TRBV30; CDR3aa: CAWARGSGNTIYF